The entry below gives a single T cell receptor beta chain sequence along with its context. The V end was cut by 4 bases, the J end by 5 bases, with 15 bases between. This CDR3 region has 15 residues. The germline V gene encodes CDR1 SEHNR and CDR2 FQNEAQ (reference sequence). The sample is drawn from a study of patients and donors after allogeneic stem cell transplantation. Each CDR3 protein gets one entry after TCRdb re-called the RT-PCR reads with MiXCR. The table lists about 4,000 distinct CDR3 sequences, 24% of them singletons. The clonotype originates from a human donor who was either an allogeneic HSCT recipient or a stem cell or donor lymphocyte infusion donor (not recorded which). It is not recorded whose cells these are; they may come from a transplant donor. The sequencing sample was made of blood, either unsorted or a sorted T cell fraction (not recorded which). The rearrangement links TRBV7-9 to TRBJ2-1; D tentatively fits TRBD1 or TRBD2 (7 bases each). The CDR3 is CASSSTGDYNNEQFF. CDR3 DNA sequence: TGTGCCAGCAGCTCAACAGGGGACTACAACAATGAGCAGTTCTTC.